Below are 25 T cell receptor beta chains sequenced from a single sample in a study of cytomegalovirus exposure and HLA in healthy donors. The repertoire was sequenced with immunoSEQ multiplex PCR; TCRdb's copy has only in-frame clones and lacks some. The sample consists of roughly 330,000 clones, about nine tenths of them appearing once. The source material was PBMCs. Receptor source: a woman in her twenties or thirties in good health and CMV-seropositive.

CDR3 amino acids: CASSISGTGNEQFF. DNA of the CDR3: TGTGCCAGCAGTATTAGCGGGACTGGCAATGAGCAGTTCTTC. The V and J genes are TRBV27 and TRBJ2-1; 8 bases are a match to TRBD2. The germline V gene has CDR1 MNHEY and CDR2 SMNVEV (reference sequence). Germline trimming cut 5 bases from V and 6 bases from J; bases unmatched to any gene: 6. The CDR3 totals 14 residues.

V gene TRBV5-1 combines with J gene TRBJ2-3; perhaps TRBD2 as D (5 bases). Germline CDR1 reads SGHRS; CDR2 reads YFSETQ. Trimming left V 0 bases short and J 2 bases short, with 10 bases between. There are 15 residues in the CDR3. DNA of the CDR3: TGCGCCAGCAGCTTGGGAGGGATTTCCACAGATACGCAGTATTTT. The encoded protein is CASSLGGISTDTQYF.

In its sample, this clone is medium-sized (0.01 to 0.1%). The chain uses TRBV19 and TRBJ2-7; 11 nucleotides line up with TRBD2. The CDR3 is made up of 15 amino acids. Germline V CDR1 and CDR2: LNHDA, SQIVND (reference sequence). The J segment lost 5 bases and the V segment lost 5 bases, leaving 8 bases of the junction unmatched. Written as DNA, the CDR3 is TGTGCCAGTAGTTCGGGACTAGCGGTATGGGACGAGCAGTACTTC. Its protein is CASSSGLAVWDEQYF.

This chain links TRBV30 with TRBJ1-5; weak D call: TRBD1 (5 bases). Trimming took 4 bases from V and 4 from J, leaving 11 bases between them. Germline V lookup: CDR1 GTSNPN, CDR2 SVGIG (reference sequence). There are 13 residues in the CDR3. The CDR3: CAWTRQLNQPQHF. The CDR3 DNA reads as TGTGCCTGGACCAGACAGTTAAATCAGCCCCAGCATTTT. Supplemented by reference TRBV30 and TRBJ1-5, the full variable domain reads SQTIHQWPATLVQPVGSPLSLECTVEGTSNPNLYWYRQAAGRGLQLLFYSVGIGQISSEVPQNLSASRPQDRQFILSSKKLLLSDSGFYLCAWTRQLNQPQHFGDGTRLSIL.

Many counts were recorded for this clone. The chain uses TRBV28 and TRBJ1-1; D not certain. The CDR3 consists of 15 residues. V dropped 1 base and J dropped 7 bases, with 16 bases sitting between them. CDR1 is MDHEN and CDR2 is SYDVKM in the germline V gene. CDR3 sequence reads: CASSLLSYRGGEAFF. CDR3 nucleotide sequence: TGTGCCAGCAGTTTATTATCCTACCGGGGAGGTGAAGCTTTCTTT.

The genes are TRBV5-1 and TRBJ1-2; weak D call: TRBD1 (5 bases). This CDR3 spans 14 amino acids. Trimming took off 0 bases at V and 6 bases at J, with 12 bases between the two ends. CDR1 and CDR2 (germline): SGHRS, YFSETQ. CDR3 bases: TGCGCCAGCAGCTTGGGAGGGGATCTGGATGGCTACACCTTC. Amino acids: CASSLGGDLDGYTF.

V is TRBV2 and J is TRBJ1-4; D not resolved. Trimming stripped 3 bases from V and 4 bases from J, with 9 bases between. The CDR3 runs to 14 residues. Germline CDR1 and CDR2: SNHLY and FYNNEI. Here the CDR3 reads CASSERTNNEKLFF. CDR3 in DNA: TGTGCCAGCAGTGAGAGGACCAATAATGAAAAACTGTTTTTT.

This clone was seen once. V is TRBV7-6 and J is TRBJ2-1; 8 nucleotides line up with TRBD2. V was pared by 5 bases and J by 7 bases, with 4 bases of the junction left unmatched. This CDR3 comprises 13 residues. Looked up from germline, CDR1 is SGHVS and CDR2 is FNYEAQ. Here the CDR3 reads CASSPRLANEQFF. The CDR3 region has the DNA TGTGCCAGCAGCCCCCGACTAGCGAATGAGCAGTTCTTC.

Concerning this clone itself: A read error may produce the germline difference seen at one junction end. CDR3 DNA sequence: TGTGCCAGCAGCCTAGGACTAGCGGGGCTTAATGAGCAGTTCTTC. Encoded protein: CASSLGLAGLNEQFF. The rearrangement uses TRBV13 and TRBJ2-1; TRBD2 matches at 12 bases. This CDR3 region has 15 residues. Germline loops: CDR1 PRHDT, CDR2 FYEKMQ (reference sequence).

The rearrangement uses TRBV4-1 and TRBJ2-5; no definite D call. The CDR3 is 10 amino acids. Germline CDR1 reads MGHRA; CDR2 reads YSYEKL. With 4 bases removed from V and 14 bases from J, the gap between germline ends came to 11 bases. The CDR3, as DNA: TGCGCCAGCAGCCCCCGTTCCCGATACTTC. Amino acid sequence: CASSPRSRYF.

The rearrangement joins TRBV5-6 to TRBJ1-5; D perhaps matches TRBD1 (6 bases). The germline gives CDR1 SGHDT, CDR2 YYEEEE. V lost 3 bases and J 0 bases, leaving 13 bases between the germline ends. CDR3 size: 16 residues. The CDR3, as DNA: TGTGCCAGCAGCTCCGGGGGGCCTTATAGCAATCAGCCCCAGCATTTT. As protein: CASSSGGPYSNQPQHF. The complete variable domain, with remaining parts taken from reference TRBV5-6 and TRBJ1-5, reads DAGVTQSPTHLIKTRGQQVTLRCSPKSGHDTVSWYQQALGQGPQFIFQYYEEEERQRGNFPDRFSGHQFPNYSSELNVNALLLGDSALYLCASSSGGPYSNQPQHFGDGTRLSIL.

The V and J genes are TRBV15 and TRBJ1-1; 9 bases line up with TRBD1. The CDR3 spans 17 residues. The germline V gene has CDR1 LNHNV and CDR2 YYDKDF (reference sequence). The V gene end was trimmed by 5 bases and the J gene end by 0 bases; junction bases not matched to a gene: 10. DNA of the CDR3: TGTGCCACCAGCGGAGGGACAGGGTCTAACATGAACACTGAAGCTTTCTTT. Its translation: CATSGGTGSNMNTEAFF.

The chain uses TRBV7-9 and TRBJ1-2; TRBD1 matches at 7 bases. CDR3 length: 15 amino acids. Germline CDR1 SEHNR, CDR2 FQNEAQ (reference sequence). Trimming took 3 bases from V and 4 from J; bases not matched to a gene: 8. Here the CDR3 reads CASSLVATGPYGYTF. DNA for the CDR3: TGTGCCAGCAGCTTGGTGGCGACAGGGCCCTATGGCTACACCTTC.

The chain is built from TRBV7-6 and TRBJ2-2; no firm D call. Trimming shortened V by 0 bases and J by 4 bases, and 12 bases separated the two germline ends. Germline-derived CDR1 and CDR2 are SGHVS and FNYEAQ. The CDR3 length is 16 residues. The CDR3 sequence is CASSLASFRTTGELFF. The CDR3 coding sequence is TGTGCCAGCAGCTTAGCGTCGTTTAGAACCACCGGGGAGCTGTTTTTT. Complete variable domain (other parts from reference TRBV7-6 and TRBJ2-2): GAGVSQSPRYKVTKRGQDVALRCDPISGHVSLYWYRQALGQGPEFLTYFNYEAQQDKSGLPNDRFSAERPEGSISTLTIQRTEQRDSAMYRCASSLASFRTTGELFFGEGSRLTVL.

The V call is TRBV6-6, the J call TRBJ2-1, with unresolved D. CDR3 length: 11 residues. The V gene's germline CDR1 is MNHNY and CDR2 SVGAGI (reference sequence). The V and J ends lost 5 bases and 5 bases respectively, with 4 bases between them. Here the CDR3 reads CASSAHNEQFF. CDR3 DNA sequence: TGTGCCAGCAGTGCCCACAATGAGCAGTTCTTC.

The chain combines TRBV27 with TRBJ2-2; D is unresolved. The CDR3 sequence is 13 residues long. Germline V gives CDR1 MNHEY, CDR2 SMNVEV (reference sequence). V lost 5 bases to trimming and J lost 2 bases, with 6 bases between them. CDR3 bases: TGTGCCAGCAGTAGCGATAACACCGGGGAGCTGTTTTTT. Residues: CASSSDNTGELFF.

The chain recombines TRBV4-3 with TRBJ2-7; perhaps TRBD2 as D (6 bases). Germline values: CDR1 LGHNA, CDR2 YSLEER. The CDR3 spans 14 residues. The ends were cut back, 3 bases at V and 3 bases at J, with 12 bases in the middle. The CDR3 here is CASSQGTHRYEQYF. CDR3 in DNA: TGCGCCAGCAGCCAGGGGACTCACCGCTACGAGCAGTACTTC.

This clone was detected only a few times. The rearrangement uses TRBV27 and TRBJ2-7, with D perhaps TRBD1 (7 bases). The CDR3 consists of 15 residues. Per germline, CDR1 MNHEY and CDR2 SMNVEV (reference sequence). The ends were cut back, 5 bases at V and 4 bases at J, with 18 bases in the middle. CDR3 amino acids: CASSIRGTDLYEQYF. CDR3 coding DNA: TGTGCCAGCAGTATCCGCGGGACAGACCTTTACGAGCAGTACTTC.

The rearrangement links TRBV29-1 to TRBJ2-7; no firm D call. CDR3 length: 12 residues. From germline, CDR1 is SQVTM and CDR2 ANQGSEA. The V and J ends lost 5 bases and 2 bases respectively, with 10 bases between them. CDR3 protein: CSVHPGPYEQYF. The DNA of the CDR3 is TGCAGCGTTCATCCGGGCCCCTACGAGCAGTACTTC.

V and J are TRBV2 and TRBJ2-7; either TRBD1 or TRBD2 may fit D (5 bases each). Germline values: CDR1 SNHLY, CDR2 FYNNEI. The CDR3 length is 13 residues. Trimming shortened V by 7 bases and J by 0 bases, and 10 bases separated the two germline ends. The CDR3 sequence: CASTRDGSYEQYF. CDR3 DNA sequence: TGTGCCAGCACCCGGGACGGCTCCTACGAGCAGTACTTC.

The V gene is TRBV25-1, the J gene TRBJ2-7; TRBD1 aligns across 8 bases. The CDR3 has 12 amino acids. The germline V gene has CDR1 MGHDK and CDR2 SYGVNS. V lost 8 bases and J lost 6; bases outside the gene matches: 6. The CDR3 sequence: CASADRAFEQYF. CDR3 nucleotide sequence: TGTGCCAGCGCGGACAGGGCTTTCGAGCAGTACTTC.

The chain combines TRBV29-1 with TRBJ2-5; D is possibly TRBD1 (5 bases). This CDR3 comprises 13 residues. Trimming left V 5 bases short and J 5 bases short, with 15 bases between. Germline CDR1 and CDR2: SQVTM and ANQGSEA. CDR3 DNA: TGCAGCGTTAAAAAGGGCGCAGGGGAGACCCAGTACTTC. Translated: CSVKKGAGETQYF.

The V gene is TRBV2, the J gene TRBJ1-1; D is unresolved. Germline loops: CDR1 SNHLY, CDR2 FYNNEI. V dropped 3 bases and J dropped 1 base, with 6 bases sitting between them. The CDR3 is 13 amino acids. The CDR3: CASSDYGNTEAFF. In DNA form, the CDR3 reads TGTGCCAGCAGTGATTACGGGAACACTGAAGCTTTCTTT.

The chain has TRBV5-4 and TRBJ2-5; TRBD1 is a possible D gene (7 bases). This CDR3 region has 14 residues. Between the trimmed V and J ends, which lost 4 bases and 1 base, there was a span of 11 bases. CDR1 and CDR2 (germline): SGHNT, YYREEE (reference sequence). CDR3 sequence reads: CASSPGDSQETQYF. The CDR3, as DNA: TGTGCCAGCAGCCCGGGGGACAGCCAAGAGACCCAGTACTTC.

This sequence joins TRBV5-1 and TRBJ2-3; D call uncertain. Germline loops: CDR1 SGHRS, CDR2 YFSETQ. The V end was cut by 4 bases, the J end by 4 bases, with 10 bases between. This CDR3 is built from 13 residues. CDR3 sequence reads: CASSPRRPDTQYF. The CDR3 DNA is TGCGCCAGCAGCCCGCGTCGTCCAGATACGCAGTATTTT.